A single sample is the source of the 17 T cell receptor beta chains below, sequenced in a study of neurological immune-mediated disorders. TCRdb re-analysed the 5' RACE reads in MiXCR, keeping a single row per CDR3 protein. The sample lists around 130,000 distinct CDR3 sequences; about 3.4% were seen once. What was sequenced was PBMCs. The receptors derive from a woman in her twenties or thirties with multiple sclerosis.

This clonotype was seen repeatedly, ten times or more. J is TRBJ2-5 and V is TRBV5-1, with 7 bases aligning to TRBD1. Per the germline V gene, CDR1 is SGHRS and CDR2 is YFSETQ. This CDR3 comprises 15 residues. The J segment lost 2 bases and the V segment lost 4 bases, leaving 8 bases of the junction unmatched. CDR3 amino acids: CASSHLGTAQETQYF. CDR3 sequence (DNA): TGCGCCAGCAGCCATCTCGGGACAGCACAAGAGACCCAGTACTTC.

At least ten counts were recorded for this clonotype. The chain carries TRBV4-1 and TRBJ2-3; 7 positions agree with TRBD2. Germline CDR1 and CDR2: MGHRA and YSYEKL. J gave up 5 bases and V 1 base, and 6 bases lay outside the gene matches. This CDR3 contains 15 residues. DNA for the CDR3: TGCGCCAGCAGCCAAGGGAGCGGGGAAAAAGATACGCAGTATTTT. Protein sequence: CASSQGSGEKDTQYF.

This clonotype was detected ten times or more. This chain uses TRBV5-1 with TRBJ2-1, with TRBD2 matching over 15 bases. The CDR3 is made up of 15 amino acids. V gave up 4 bases and J gave up 8 bases; unmatched junction bases: 4. The germline gives CDR1 SGHRS, CDR2 YFSETQ. The CDR3 spells CASSRGLAGGDEQFF. In DNA, the CDR3 is TGCGCCAGCAGCCGGGGACTAGCGGGAGGCGATGAGCAGTTCTTC. The variable domain in full, with the rest retrieved from reference TRBV5-1 and TRBJ2-1, is KAGVTQTPRYLIKTRGQQVTLSCSPISGHRSVSWYQQTPGQGLQFLFEYFSETQRNKGNFPGRFSGRQFSNSRSEMNVSTLELGDSALYLCASSRGLAGGDEQFFGPGTRLTVL.

At least ten counts were recorded for this clonotype. This chain links TRBV7-2 with TRBJ1-1, with D unclear. V lost 4 bases to trimming and J lost 11 bases, with 14 bases between them. CDR1 is SGHTA, CDR2 FQGNSA, per germline. The CDR3 covers 12 residues. The CDR3 DNA follows: TGTGCCAGCAGCTCAGAGTGGGTGGGGGCTTTCTTT. It codes for CASSSEWVGAFF. Combining the CDR3 with reference TRBV7-2 and TRBJ1-1 gives the whole variable domain GAGVSQSPSNKVTEKGKDVELRCDPISGHTALYWYRQSLGQGLEFLIYFQGNSAPDKSGLPSDRFSAERTGGSVSTLTIQRTQQEDSAVYLCASSSEWVGAFFGQGTRLTVV.

This chain connects TRBV20-1 to TRBJ2-2, with TRBD2 matching 8 bases. Per germline, CDR1 DFQATT and CDR2 SNEGSKA (reference sequence). V gave up 6 bases and J gave up 4 bases; unmatched junction bases: 4. The CDR3 totals 13 residues. The CDR3 nucleotides read TGCAGTGCCGGGACTAGGGGCACCGGGGAGCTGTTTTTT. Its protein is CSAGTRGTGELFF.

The sample holds many counts of this clonotype. The chain links TRBV7-9 to TRBJ1-1, with D unresolved. Looked up from germline, CDR1 is SEHNR and CDR2 is FQNEAQ (reference sequence). This CDR3 has 12 amino acids. V lost 5 bases to trimming and J lost 8 bases, with 12 bases between them. CDR3 nucleotides: TGTGCCAGCAGCCGCCTCGGCAGGGAAGCTTTCTTT. Its protein is CASSRLGREAFF.

This clonotype was seen repeatedly, ten times or more. This rearrangement joins TRBV5-5 to TRBJ1-5; D ambiguous. There are 15 residues in the CDR3. CDR1 SGHKS and CDR2 YYEKEE come from the germline V gene (reference sequence). Trimming stripped 0 bases from V and 5 bases from J, with 12 bases between. CDR3 nucleotides: TGTGCCAGCAGCTTGGGACTTGTTGCGTATCAGCCCCAGCATTTT. As protein: CASSLGLVAYQPQHF.

This clonotype was observed a few times. Sequence at one end of the junction differs from germline and may be a read error. J is TRBJ1-1 and V is TRBV7-2; a weak D match, TRBD1 (5 bases). Germline values: CDR1 SGHTA, CDR2 FQGNSA. The CDR3 loop spans 15 amino acids. The DNA of the CDR3 is TGTGCCAACAGCTTATATAGGGACTTGAACACTGAAGCTTTCTTT. It is translated as CANSLYRDLNTEAFF.

In this sample, this clonotype turned up many times. This chain connects TRBV7-6 to TRBJ1-4, with 7 bases that match TRBD1. Looked up from germline, CDR1 is SGHVS and CDR2 is FNYEAQ. This CDR3 is 15 amino acids long. J gave up 8 bases and V 1 base, and 7 bases lay outside the gene matches. The CDR3: CASSLESGGEEKLFF. The CDR3 region has the DNA TGTGCCAGCAGCTTAGAGTCAGGGGGTGAGGAAAAACTGTTTTTT.

This clonotype was counted at least ten times. The rearrangement joins TRBV10-3 to TRBJ1-3; D might be TRBD1 (5 bases). Trimming stripped 10 bases from V and 0 bases from J, with 10 bases between. Looked up from germline, CDR1 is ENHRY and CDR2 is SYGVKD. The CDR3 runs 13 residues. CDR3 sequence reads: CATRGGSGNTIYF. The CDR3 bases are TGTGCCACCCGGGGGGGCTCTGGAAACACCATATATTTT.

This clonotype was recorded at least ten times. V and J are TRBV20-1 and TRBJ2-3; TRBD1 matches 7 bases. Unmatched junction bases numbered 9, after V lost 5 bases and J lost 4 bases. CDR1 DFQATT and CDR2 SNEGSKA come from the germline V gene (reference sequence). The CDR3 runs 14 residues. The CDR3 reads CSAAFRDSADTQYF. The CDR3 coding sequence is TGCAGTGCTGCCTTCCGGGACAGTGCAGATACGCAGTATTTT.

This clonotype was picked up many times. The chain couples TRBV20-1 to TRBJ2-3; 8 bases line up with TRBD2. The CDR3 contains 16 residues. V gave up 5 bases and J gave up 3 bases; unmatched junction bases: 13. In germline, CDR1 is DFQATT, CDR2 SNEGSKA (reference sequence). The DNA of the CDR3 is TGCAGTGCTCTCCAGCGCCGGGGGGGCAGAACAGATACGCAGTATTTT. It codes for CSALQRRGGRTDTQYF.

This clonotype was detected many times. The chain employs TRBV4-1 and TRBJ1-5; D might be TRBD1 (5 bases). The germline V gene has CDR1 MGHRA and CDR2 YSYEKL. The V end lost 1 base, the J end lost 3 bases, and 10 bases lay between the germline ends. The CDR3 is 15 amino acids. This chain's CDR3 is CASSQVDSSNQPQHF. In DNA form, the CDR3 reads TGCGCCAGCAGCCAAGTTGACAGTTCCAATCAGCCCCAGCATTTT.

This clonotype was picked up many times. The chain couples TRBV14 to TRBJ2-3; unclear D gene. Germline CDR1 and CDR2: SGHDN and FVKESK. Trimming took off 4 bases at V and 0 bases at J, with 14 bases between the two ends. This CDR3 contains 16 residues. CDR3 in amino acids: CASSLPDGRSTDTQYF. In nucleotides, the CDR3 is TGTGCCAGCAGCCTCCCGGACGGAAGGAGCACAGATACGCAGTATTTT.

This clonotype was counted at least ten times. The chain couples TRBV20-1 to TRBJ1-4, with TRBD1 as a possible D gene (5 bases). This CDR3 contains 16 residues. Germline V gene data show CDR1 as DFQATT and CDR2 as SNEGSKA (reference sequence). With 6 bases removed from V and 4 bases from J, the gap between germline ends came to 21 bases. The CDR3 loop is CSALPPGGPHNEKLFF. CDR3 DNA sequence: TGCAGTGCCCTCCCTCCGGGGGGACCGCATAATGAAAAACTGTTTTTT.

The table lists this clonotype with many counts. This chain links TRBV3-1 with TRBJ1-1; 8 positions agree with TRBD1. Germline CDR1 reads LGHDT; CDR2 reads YNNKEL (reference sequence). The CDR3 loop spans 15 amino acids. The V segment lost 3 bases and the J segment 5 bases; nucleotides outside the gene matches: 8. CDR3 in DNA: TGTGCCAGCAGCCACAATATACAGGGGGGTACTGAAGCTTTCTTT. It translates to CASSHNIQGGTEAFF.

Many counts were recorded for this clonotype. This chain links TRBV5-1 with TRBJ2-7; 7 positions agree with TRBD1. The trim removed 7 bases at V and 5 bases at J, leaving 12 bases unmatched. Germline loops: CDR1 SGHRS, CDR2 YFSETQ. The CDR3 covers 14 residues. This CDR3 reads CASSKTGWIDEQYF. The DNA of the CDR3 is TGCGCCAGCTCGAAGACAGGGTGGATCGACGAGCAGTACTTC.